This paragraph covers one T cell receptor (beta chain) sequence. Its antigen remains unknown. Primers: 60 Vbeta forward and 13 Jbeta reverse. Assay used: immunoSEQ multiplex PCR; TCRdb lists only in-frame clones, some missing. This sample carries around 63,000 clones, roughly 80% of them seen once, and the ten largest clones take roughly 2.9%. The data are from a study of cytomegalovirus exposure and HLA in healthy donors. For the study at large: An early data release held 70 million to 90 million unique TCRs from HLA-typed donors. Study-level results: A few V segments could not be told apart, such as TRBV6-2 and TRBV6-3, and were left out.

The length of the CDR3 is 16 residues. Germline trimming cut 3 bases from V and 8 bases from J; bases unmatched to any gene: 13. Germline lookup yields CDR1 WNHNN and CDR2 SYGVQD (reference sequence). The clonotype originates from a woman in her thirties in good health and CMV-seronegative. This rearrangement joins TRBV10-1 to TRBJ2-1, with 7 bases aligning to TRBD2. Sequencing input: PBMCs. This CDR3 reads CASSDSGLGSGHEQFF. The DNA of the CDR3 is TGCGCCAGCAGTGATAGCGGGTTAGGGTCGGGTCATGAGCAGTTCTTC.